This T cell receptor beta chain was obtained from a study of immune evolution from preneoplasia to lung adenocarcinoma. Resections took place in Japan or China from the mid-2010s to the late 2010s. Overall study results and limits: Later-stage lesions appeared to have more T cells, more diversity, less clonality. Top clone frequencies peaked in normal lung, apparently declining through invasive adenocarcinoma.

The assay was immunoSEQ multiplex PCR, and TCRdb's table has in-frame clones only and misses some. The sample holds roughly 4,800 clones, just under 85% seen once. A word on this clone: Antigen unknown.

J gave up 6 bases and V 5 bases, and 5 bases lay outside the gene matches. The germline V gene has CDR1 LNHNV and CDR2 YYDKDF (reference sequence). CDR3 length: 14 residues. What was sequenced was FFPE adjacent normal lung tissue. The TCR was taken from an older donor with lung adenocarcinoma. The V call is TRBV15, the J call TRBJ2-2, with TRBD1 matching over 8 bases. DNA for the CDR3: TGTGCCACCAGCCCCCAGGGGGCTGCCGGGGAGCTGTTTTTT. Its translation is CATSPQGAAGELFF.